The sequence of this TCR beta chain was determined in a study of cytomegalovirus exposure and HLA in healthy donors. Study outcomes and limitations: It has been reported that TCR beta sequences accurately predicted the HLA-A and HLA-B alleles of most subjects. For cytomegalovirus status, the classifier reportedly gave diagnoses with high specificity and sensitivity. An analysis was carried out at a later point. It showed that HLA-associated TCR beta chains were more clonally expanded than equally common non-associated chains. An Asian-associated ancestry cluster reportedly showed fewer N-insertions than the approximately 670-donor mean in a later analysis.

Remarks on this clone: Antigen: not known.

The study ran its PCR with 60 Vbeta and 13 Jbeta primers. Sequencing used immunoSEQ multiplex PCR; TCRdb keeps in-frame clones, though not all of them. The top ten clones hold around 2.7% of a sample with 85,000 to 130,000 clones, roughly four fifths of them seen once. The CDR3 totals 14 residues. Germline trimming cut 0 bases from V and 10 bases from J; bases unmatched to any gene: 5. Germline assignment: CDR1 LGHNA and CDR2 YNFKEQ. The chain employs TRBV4-2 and TRBJ2-7, with 11 nucleotides matching TRBD2. This sequence was found in a male donor in good health and CMV-seropositive. The sample taken for sequencing was PBMCs. The CDR3 DNA follows: TGTGCCAGCAGCCAAGAAGGGACTAGCGGACTACAGTACTTC. It specifies CASSQEGTSGLQYF.